The T cell receptor (beta chain) described here comes from a study of monozygotic twins with inflammatory bowel disease. Study-level findings and limits: IBD patients displayed reduced TCRbeta diversity (inverse Simpson) when set against healthy co-twins.

Notes on this clonotype: Its matching antigen is unknown.

In germline, CDR1 is DFQATT, CDR2 SNEGSKA (reference sequence). The CDR3 runs 14 residues. With the 5' RACE reads reprocessed, TCRdb shows one record per CDR3 protein and no DNA. This repertoire includes around 450,000 distinct CDR3 sequences. Each donor gave 2.5 to 3 ml of peripheral blood. The V gene is TRBV20-1, the J gene TRBJ2-2; TCRdb outputs TRBD2, but without DNA this stays unchecked. The sequence was collected from a human donor with ulcerative colitis or Crohn's disease, or a healthy co-twin of an affected twin (not recorded which). The specimen sequenced was blood. CDR3 sequence reads: CSAVAGGNTGELFF.